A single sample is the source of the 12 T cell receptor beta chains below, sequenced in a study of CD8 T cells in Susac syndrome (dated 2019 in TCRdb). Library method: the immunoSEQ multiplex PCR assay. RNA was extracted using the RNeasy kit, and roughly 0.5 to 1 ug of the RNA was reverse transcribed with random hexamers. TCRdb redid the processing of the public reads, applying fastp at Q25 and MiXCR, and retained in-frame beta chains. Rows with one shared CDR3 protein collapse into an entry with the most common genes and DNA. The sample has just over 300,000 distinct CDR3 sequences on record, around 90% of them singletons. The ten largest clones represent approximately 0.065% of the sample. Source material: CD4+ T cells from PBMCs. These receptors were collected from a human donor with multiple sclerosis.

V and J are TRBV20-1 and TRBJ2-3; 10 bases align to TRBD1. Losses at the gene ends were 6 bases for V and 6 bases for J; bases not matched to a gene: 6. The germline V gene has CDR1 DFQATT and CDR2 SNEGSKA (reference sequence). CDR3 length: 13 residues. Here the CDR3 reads CSATRDRGDTQYF. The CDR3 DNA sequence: TGCAGTGCGACGCGGGACAGGGGCGATACGCAGTATTTT.

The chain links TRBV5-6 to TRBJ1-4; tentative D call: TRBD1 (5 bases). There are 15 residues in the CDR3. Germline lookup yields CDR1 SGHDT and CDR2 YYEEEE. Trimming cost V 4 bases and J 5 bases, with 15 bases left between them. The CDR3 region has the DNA TGTGCCAGCAGCACATCCGGGACGGCAAATGAAAAACTGTTTTTT. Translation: CASSTSGTANEKLFF.

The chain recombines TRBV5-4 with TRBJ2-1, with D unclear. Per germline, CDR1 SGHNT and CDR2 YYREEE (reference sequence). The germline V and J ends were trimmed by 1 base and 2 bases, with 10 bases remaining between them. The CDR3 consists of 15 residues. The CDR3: CASSLSTNTYNEQFF. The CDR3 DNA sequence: TGTGCCAGCAGCTTGTCGACAAATACCTACAATGAGCAGTTCTTC.

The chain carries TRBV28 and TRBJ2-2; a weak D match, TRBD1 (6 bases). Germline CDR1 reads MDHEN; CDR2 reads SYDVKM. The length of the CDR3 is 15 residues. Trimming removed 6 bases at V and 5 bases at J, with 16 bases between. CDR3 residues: CASRNRVKGTGELFF. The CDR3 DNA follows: TGTGCCAGCAGAAACAGGGTAAAGGGGACCGGGGAGCTGTTTTTT.

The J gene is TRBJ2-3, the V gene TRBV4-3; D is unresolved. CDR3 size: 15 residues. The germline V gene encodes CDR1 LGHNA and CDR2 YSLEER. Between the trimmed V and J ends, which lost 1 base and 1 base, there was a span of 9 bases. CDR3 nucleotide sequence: TGCGCCAGCAGCCAAGCGTCCTTCGGCACAGATACGCAGTATTTT. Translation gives CASSQASFGTDTQYF.

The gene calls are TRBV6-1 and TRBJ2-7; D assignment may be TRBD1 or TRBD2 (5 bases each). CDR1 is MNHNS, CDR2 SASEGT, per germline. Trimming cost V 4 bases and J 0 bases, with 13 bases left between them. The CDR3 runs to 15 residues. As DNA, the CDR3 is TGTGCCAGCAGTGGAGGGACGCCGTTCTCCTACGAGCAGTACTTC. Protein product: CASSGGTPFSYEQYF.

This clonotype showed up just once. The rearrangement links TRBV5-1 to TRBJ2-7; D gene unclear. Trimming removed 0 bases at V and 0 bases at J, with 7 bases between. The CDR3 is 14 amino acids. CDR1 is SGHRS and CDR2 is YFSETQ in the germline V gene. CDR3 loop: CASSLDTTSYEQYF. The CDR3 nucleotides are TGCGCCAGCAGCTTGGATACTACCTCCTACGAGCAGTACTTC.

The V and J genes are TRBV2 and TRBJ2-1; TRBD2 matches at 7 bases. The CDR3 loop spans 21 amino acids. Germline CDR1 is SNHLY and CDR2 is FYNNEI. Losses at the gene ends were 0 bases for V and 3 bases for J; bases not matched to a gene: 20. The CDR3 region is CASSEARRRELIFRGYNEQFF. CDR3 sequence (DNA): TGTGCCAGCAGTGAAGCCCGGAGGCGGGAGCTTATTTTTCGGGGCTACAATGAGCAGTTCTTC. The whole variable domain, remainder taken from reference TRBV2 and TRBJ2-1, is EPEVTQTPSHQVTQMGQEVILRCVPISNHLYFYWYRQILGQKVEFLVSFYNNEISEKSEIFDDQFSVERPDGSNFTLKIRSTKLEDSAMYFCASSEARRRELIFRGYNEQFFGPGTRLTVL.

This chain's CDR3 is CSARDRGSGANVLTF. CDR3 sequence (DNA): TGCAGTGCTAGAGATAGGGGCTCTGGGGCCAACGTCCTGACTTTC. V and J are TRBV20-1 and TRBJ2-6, with a weak D call TRBD1 (5 bases). With 0 bases removed from V and 0 bases from J, the gap between germline ends came to 6 bases. The germline V gene encodes CDR1 DFQATT and CDR2 SNEGSKA (reference sequence). The CDR3 length is 15 residues.

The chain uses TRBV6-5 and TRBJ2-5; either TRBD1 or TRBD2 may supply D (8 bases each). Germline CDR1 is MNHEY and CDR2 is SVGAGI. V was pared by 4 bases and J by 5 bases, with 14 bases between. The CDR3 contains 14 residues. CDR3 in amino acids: CASSLAGQEETQYF. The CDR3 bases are TGTGCCAGCAGTTTAGCGGGACAGGAGGAGACCCAGTACTTC.

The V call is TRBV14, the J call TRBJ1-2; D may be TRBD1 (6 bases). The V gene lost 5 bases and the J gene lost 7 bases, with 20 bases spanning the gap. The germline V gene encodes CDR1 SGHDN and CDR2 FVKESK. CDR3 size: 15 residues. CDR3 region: CASSVHRDSACGYTF. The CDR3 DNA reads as TGTGCCAGCAGCGTCCACAGGGATTCGGCGTGTGGCTACACCTTC.

CDR3 residues: CASSRPGTGYYEQYF. The CDR3 DNA follows: TGTGCCAGCAGCCGACCCGGGACAGGGTACTACGAGCAGTACTTC. This rearrangement joins TRBV27 to TRBJ2-7, with 9 bases that match TRBD1. Trimming cost V 6 bases and J 3 bases; bases outside gene matches: 9. CDR3 length: 15 amino acids. Germline lookup yields CDR1 MNHEY and CDR2 SMNVEV (reference sequence).